This T cell receptor beta chain was recorded in a study of T cells in Graves' hyperthyroidism and ophthalmopathy. This CDR3 has 14 amino acids. Germline CDR1 SEHNR, CDR2 FQNEAQ (reference sequence). Amplification yielded TCR beta CDR3 regions, with RNA transcripts as the source. The HTBI primer set served for first-round RT-PCR of the TCR CDR3. TCRdb analysed the multiplex PCR reads with MiXCR anew, one entry per CDR3 protein. The sample comprises a few hundred thousand distinct CDR3 sequences, about 14% of which are singletons, and about 14% rests with the top ten. Disease duration under 2 months; hyperthyroidism patients were aged 18 to 65. Notes on this clonotype: A much larger clone differs by one base, so this may be a read error.

Sequenced: blood. V gene TRBV7-9 combines with J gene TRBJ1-1; D is uncertain. This receptor was obtained from a woman aged 35 to 49 with Graves' hyperthyroidism that later progressed to Graves' ophthalmopathy. This CDR3 is CAGSRPGGGTEAFF. The CDR3 nucleotides read TGTGCCGGCAGCCGACCCGGAGGTGGGACTGAAGCTTTCTTT.